The 25 T cell receptor beta chains listed next were all sequenced from one sample in a study of shared clonotypes between healthy human individuals. CD45RO-negative cells were positively selected for CCR7, leaving out terminally differentiated effector memory CD45RA+ cells. Clones were sequenced by immunoSEQ multiplex PCR, and TCRdb holds only the in-frame ones, with some missing. The table has roughly 2.1 million clones, just over 90% seen once. The sequencing sample was made of naive CD8+ T cells from PBMCs. These receptors were obtained from a man between 18 and 29 years old in good health. Some clones in this sample may be carry-over from other donors' samples.

DNA for the CDR3: TGTGCCAGCAGCGTTGAGATGGGAGTCGGGAATGAGCAGTTCTTC. Its protein product is CASSVEMGVGNEQFF. This rearrangement joins TRBV7-2 to TRBJ2-1; D may be TRBD2 (5 bases). The CDR3 spans 15 residues. Germline V gene lookup returns CDR1 SGHTA and CDR2 FQGNSA. Trimming left V 5 bases short and J 7 bases short, with 18 bases between.

J is TRBJ2-7 and V is TRBV4-3; D gene ambiguous. V was cut by 0 bases and J by 3 bases, with 18 bases left in between. Germline V gene lookup returns CDR1 LGHNA and CDR2 YSLEER. CDR3 length: 17 residues. This CDR3 is CASSQDSAAGKYYEQYF. The CDR3 region has the DNA TGCGCCAGCAGCCAAGATTCAGCCGCTGGTAAATACTACGAGCAGTACTTC.

The V gene is TRBV12-5, the J gene TRBJ2-4, with 9 bases aligning to TRBD1. Germline V gene lookup returns CDR1 LGHNT and CDR2 FRNRAP. This CDR3 contains 13 residues. Trimming at V came to 2 bases and at J to 12 bases, leaving 5 bases not matched to a gene. The CDR3 DNA follows: TGTGCTAGTGGTTTGACACAGGGGGCAGATCAGTACTTC. Protein product: CASGLTQGADQYF.

The chain couples TRBV5-4 to TRBJ2-2; no reliable D call. V shed 4 bases and J shed 4 bases, with 5 bases lying between them. The CDR3 has 12 residues. The V gene's germline CDR1 is SGHNT and CDR2 YYREEE (reference sequence). DNA for the CDR3: TGTGCCAGCAGCCAAGTCACCGGGGAGCTGTTTTTT. This encodes CASSQVTGELFF.

This chain connects TRBV18 to TRBJ2-1, with D tentatively TRBD1 or TRBD2 (5 bases each). The CDR3 has 13 residues. Germline assignment: CDR1 KGHSH and CDR2 LQKENI. Trimming stripped 5 bases from V and 7 bases from J, with 12 bases between. CDR3 bases: TGTGCCAGCTCATCCGTTGAGGGGAATGAGCAGTTCTTC. This gives the protein CASSSVEGNEQFF.

The rearrangement links TRBV5-4 to TRBJ1-5; the D is unclear. Trimming removed 2 bases from V and 11 bases from J, with 11 bases in between. CDR1 is SGHNT and CDR2 is YYREEE in the germline V gene (reference sequence). The CDR3 length is 12 residues. CDR3 DNA: TGTGCCAGCAGCTTACGGGGTGGGGCCCAGCATTTT. Protein: CASSLRGGAQHF.

This clone showed up just once. The genes are TRBV4-1 and TRBJ1-1, with 9 bases fitting TRBD1. Germline-derived CDR1 and CDR2 are MGHRA and YSYEKL. Unmatched junction bases numbered 3, after V lost 3 bases and J lost 4 bases. The CDR3 is made up of 14 amino acids. The CDR3 here is CASSHDRGATEAFF. CDR3 DNA: TGCGCCAGCAGCCATGACAGGGGGGCCACTGAAGCTTTCTTT.

This chain uses TRBV21-1 with TRBJ1-4. TRBV21-1 corresponds to a pseudogene. The CDR3 consists of 12 residues. The DNA for the CDR3 is TGTGCCAGCAGCAAAGAAGGCAGAAGAGCAGATTTT. Its translation: CASSKEGRRADF.

The CDR3 DNA sequence: TGTGCCACTCCTCCAAGCGGAGCTAACTATGGCTACACCTTC. Translation: CATPPSGANYGYTF. This rearrangement joins TRBV7-9 to TRBJ1-2; no clear D. The CDR3 has 14 residues. Germline V gene lookup returns CDR1 SEHNR and CDR2 FQNEAQ (reference sequence). Trimming removed 10 bases from V and 0 bases from J, with 15 bases in between.

The chain has TRBV5-1 and TRBJ2-1, with 13 bases that match TRBD2. The V gene's germline CDR1 is SGHRS and CDR2 YFSETQ. The CDR3 has 15 amino acids. Trimming took 1 base from V and 8 from J; bases not matched to a gene: 3. In nucleotides, the CDR3 is TGCGCCAGCAGCTTGTTACTAGCGGGAGGGGATGAGCAGTTCTTC. This codes for CASSLLLAGGDEQFF.

This sequence joins TRBV4-1 and TRBJ2-5; D could derive from TRBD1 or TRBD2 (6 bases each). CDR1 and CDR2 (germline): MGHRA, YSYEKL. CDR3 length: 15 residues. Trimming pared 2 bases from V and 5 bases from J, leaving 15 bases between. CDR3 coding DNA: TGCGCCAGCAGCCAAACGGTGGGGGGCGGGGAGACCCAGTACTTC. This codes for CASSQTVGGGETQYF.

J is TRBJ2-7 and V is TRBV11-2; tentative D call: TRBD2 (5 bases). Looked up from germline, CDR1 is SGHAT and CDR2 is FQNNGV. Trimming took off 2 bases at V and 4 bases at J, with 18 bases between the two ends. The CDR3 has 16 amino acids. CDR3 protein: CASSLILSGMGYEQYF. The CDR3 DNA is TGTGCCAGCAGCTTAATCCTATCGGGAATGGGATACGAGCAGTACTTC.

The CDR3 reads CASSWTPNTGELFF. Written as DNA, the CDR3 is TGTGCCAGCAGTTGGACACCGAACACCGGGGAGCTGTTTTTT. This chain links TRBV7-3 with TRBJ2-2, with TRBD1 as a possible D gene (5 bases). The V end lost 6 bases, the J end lost 0 bases, and 8 bases lay between the germline ends. The CDR3 totals 14 residues. CDR1 is SGHTA, CDR2 FQGTGA, per germline.

The chain combines TRBV7-9 with TRBJ1-1; D remains ambiguous. The germline V gene has CDR1 SEHNR and CDR2 FQNEAQ (reference sequence). CDR3 size: 12 residues. Trimming pared 7 bases from V and 9 bases from J, leaving 15 bases between. The CDR3 region is CASTESRVKAFF. CDR3 sequence (DNA): TGTGCCAGCACAGAGTCGAGGGTTAAAGCTTTCTTT.

The chain recombines TRBV9 with TRBJ2-7, with 8 nucleotides matching TRBD1. V lost 3 bases, J lost 5 bases, and 7 bases stayed unmatched. The CDR3 contains 14 residues. The germline V gene encodes CDR1 SGDLS and CDR2 YYNGEE. The CDR3 loop is CASSDRDRIDEQYF. CDR3 nucleotide sequence: TGTGCCAGCAGCGACCGGGACAGGATAGACGAGCAGTACTTC.

The sample holds one count of this clone. The chain is built from TRBV30 and TRBJ1-4, with D hard to call. Germline CDR1 GTSNPN, CDR2 SVGIG (reference sequence). V was pared by 0 bases and J by 8 bases, with 16 bases between. The CDR3 runs 15 residues. The CDR3 region is CAWSVLGTVREKLFF. CDR3 DNA: TGTGCCTGGAGTGTACTAGGTACAGTAAGGGAAAAACTGTTTTTT.

The chain employs TRBV6-5 and TRBJ2-2; 10 positions agree with TRBD1. V lost 5 bases and J lost 7; bases outside the gene matches: 4. CDR1 and CDR2 from the germline V gene are MNHEY and SVGAGI. CDR3 size: 14 residues. CDR3 nucleotide sequence: TGTGCCAGCAGTGACAGGGGGCTCGGCGGGGAGCTGTTTTTT. This codes for CASSDRGLGGELFF.

The gene calls are TRBV7-9 and TRBJ2-5, with 7 nucleotides matching TRBD2. CDR1 is SEHNR and CDR2 is FQNEAQ in the germline V gene (reference sequence). The ends lost 3 bases at V and 2 bases at J; junction bases unmatched: 3. The CDR3 contains 14 residues. CDR3 in DNA: TGTGCCAGCAGCTTCAGGGAGGGGCAAGAGACCCAGTACTTC. It yields the protein CASSFREGQETQYF.

The V and J genes are TRBV6-5 and TRBJ1-1; D ambiguous. V was clipped by 6 bases and J by 4 bases, with 9 bases between them. The CDR3 extends over 12 amino acids. CDR1 is MNHEY, CDR2 SVGAGI, per germline. The CDR3 here is CASREVGTEAFF. DNA for the CDR3: TGTGCCAGCAGAGAAGTTGGCACTGAAGCTTTCTTT.

A few counts support this clone. V gene TRBV7-2 combines with J gene TRBJ2-5; D gene uncertain. V lost 5 bases and J lost 6, with 16 bases in between. The CDR3 spans 14 residues. Germline CDR1 and CDR2: SGHTA and FQGNSA. CDR3 nucleotides: TGTGCCAGCAGCCCACGTTCGGCGGAGAAGACCCAGTACTTC. Encoded protein: CASSPRSAEKTQYF.

The chain recombines TRBV7-3 with TRBJ2-5; D perhaps matches TRBD1 (6 bases). Looked up from germline, CDR1 is SGHTA and CDR2 is FQGTGA. The CDR3 sequence is 16 residues long. V was clipped by 4 bases and J by 1 base, with 16 bases between them. In nucleotides, the CDR3 is TGTGCCAGCAGCTCCCGGACAGACCGAAGCCAAGAGACCCAGTACTTC. It yields the protein CASSSRTDRSQETQYF.

This chain uses TRBV19 with TRBJ2-1; no firm D call. Germline V gives CDR1 LNHDA, CDR2 SQIVND (reference sequence). The CDR3 contains 13 residues. V lost 5 bases and J lost 8, with 13 bases in between. The CDR3 loop reads CASSWVPRDEQFF. The CDR3 DNA sequence: TGTGCCAGTAGTTGGGTCCCCCGGGATGAGCAGTTCTTC.

The rearrangement links TRBV4-3 to TRBJ2-7; D unresolved. The CDR3 has 14 residues. The V end was cut by 1 base, the J end by 9 bases, with 16 bases between. Germline V CDR1 and CDR2: LGHNA, YSLEER. This CDR3 reads CASSQGTATTWQYF. The CDR3 nucleotides read TGCGCCAGCAGCCAAGGGACCGCAACTACGTGGCAGTACTTC.

CDR3: CASSNLGINQPQHF. The CDR3 DNA is TGTGCCAGCAGTAATCTGGGTATCAATCAGCCCCAGCATTTT. The chain couples TRBV27 to TRBJ1-5; D remains ambiguous. The germline CDR1 and CDR2 sequences are MNHEY and SMNVEV (reference sequence). V lost 5 bases, J lost 3 bases, and 11 bases lay in between. The CDR3 has 14 residues.

The chain is built from TRBV27 and TRBJ1-2, with D perhaps matching TRBD1 (5 bases). CDR3 size: 15 residues. V lost 2 bases and J lost 8, with 18 bases in between. Germline V lookup: CDR1 MNHEY, CDR2 SMNVEV (reference sequence). DNA of the CDR3: TGTGCCAGCAGTTTAAGAGGGGACCCATATGAGGGCTACACCTTC. Protein sequence: CASSLRGDPYEGYTF.